This TCR beta chain was sequenced during a study of cytomegalovirus exposure and HLA in healthy donors. Study-wide background: Drawn from HLA-typed donors, 80 million to 100 million unique TCRs were held in an early data release. Among about 400 genotyped donors, 80% to 90% fell in the Caucasian-associated ancestry cluster.

Findings of the study overall: A previous analysis found most TCR beta V segments productive roughly 90% or roughly 30% of the time.

CDR1 SEHNR and CDR2 FQNEAQ come from the germline V gene (reference sequence). V lost 0 bases and J lost 6; bases outside the gene matches: 5. The CDR3 totals 16 residues. The primer mix had 60 Vbeta and 13 Jbeta primers. Generated by immunoSEQ multiplex PCR, the TCRdb table keeps only in-frame clones and is missing some. The data hold some 130,000 clones, with more than 70% observed a single time. Of note for this clone: Its antigen is unknown.

Material for sequencing was PBMCs. The sequence derives from an older woman in good health and CMV-seronegative. The chain joins TRBV7-9 to TRBJ2-1; TRBD2 matches at 10 bases. The CDR3 loop is CASSLATSGVTNEQFF. CDR3 bases: TGTGCCAGCAGCTTAGCCACTAGCGGGGTTACCAATGAGCAGTTCTTC.